What follows are 20 T cell receptor beta chains derived from one specimen sequenced in a study of regulatory T cells in long-lasting Graves disease. The time point was: newly diagnosed GD, antithyroid drugs for less than 3 months. After RNA was extracted from PBMCs, the TCR library was made from it. Through Arm-PCR of CDR3 regions and iRepertoire HTBI primers, TCR beta libraries were built. TCRdb reanalysed the multiplex PCR reads using MiXCR and keeps one entry per CDR3 protein. The repertoire includes 420,000 or so distinct CDR3 sequences, around 17% of them detected once, and about 23% sits in the top ten. These same records also appear under a second study, on T cells in Graves' hyperthyroidism and ophthalmopathy.

Here the sequenced sample was peripheral blood mononuclear cells (PBMCs), taken at new diagnosis, from a patient treated with antithyroid drugs. The receptors here all came from a woman between 18 and 29 years old with Graves disease.

This sequence joins TRBV6-2 or TRBV6-3 and TRBJ2-7; 9 bases are shared with TRBD1. V was pared by 2 bases and J by 4 bases, with 9 bases of the junction left unmatched. The CDR3 runs 16 residues. The germline gives CDR1 MNHEY, CDR2 SVGEGT. CDR3 protein: CASSYPTGTGHYEQYF. In DNA, the CDR3 is TGTGCCAGCAGTTACCCTACCGGGACAGGGCATTACGAGCAGTACTTC.

This clonotype was detected only a few times. The rearrangement links TRBV2 to TRBJ2-4; TRBD1 matches 7 bases. The CDR3 covers 13 residues. The V and J ends lost 6 bases and 6 bases, in that order; junction bases with no gene match: 5. CDR1 is SNHLY and CDR2 is FYNNEI in the germline V gene. The CDR3 DNA reads TGTGCCAGCAGACAGGGGATGGTAAACATTCAGTACTTC. Its protein is CASRQGMVNIQYF.

The sample holds many counts of this clonotype. The chain recombines TRBV20-1 with TRBJ2-7; D unresolved. Trimming removed 4 bases from V and 1 base from J, with 17 bases in between. The germline V gene has CDR1 DFQATT and CDR2 SNEGSKA (reference sequence). The CDR3 is made up of 15 amino acids. Here the CDR3 reads CSAIGTRIGSYEQYF. CDR3 in DNA: TGCAGTGCTATAGGTACCAGGATCGGGTCCTACGAGCAGTACTTC.

The rearrangement joins TRBV7-9 to TRBJ2-1; perhaps TRBD1 as D (5 bases). This CDR3 is built from 15 residues. Germline lookup yields CDR1 SEHNR and CDR2 FQNEAQ (reference sequence). V lost 1 base and J lost 4, with 11 bases in between. Here the CDR3 reads CASSLGGMGYNEQFF. CDR3 DNA: TGTGCCAGCAGCTTAGGGGGCATGGGATACAATGAGCAGTTCTTC.

The gene calls are TRBV11-2 and TRBJ1-1; D not certain. V was cut by 2 bases and J by 0 bases, with 10 bases left in between. Germline CDR1 is SGHAT and CDR2 is FQNNGV. CDR3 length: 15 residues. CDR3 sequence reads: CASSLTDGMNTEAFF. CDR3 DNA sequence: TGTGCCAGCAGCTTAACGGACGGGATGAACACTGAAGCTTTCTTT.

V is TRBV12-3 or TRBV12-4 and J is TRBJ2-5; 8 positions match TRBD2. The CDR3 sequence is 15 residues long. With V trimmed by 5 bases and J by 4 bases, 9 bases remained unmatched. The CDR3 DNA sequence: TGTGCCAGCAGTATAAGCGGGAGATCGGGAGAGACCCAGTACTTC. Encoded protein: CASSISGRSGETQYF.

This clonotype was observed a few times. This rearrangement joins TRBV29-1 to TRBJ1-1; 8 bases are shared with TRBD1. The CDR3 loop spans 10 amino acids. J was trimmed by 4 bases and V by 8 bases; bases with no gene match: 0. Germline CDR1 SQVTM, CDR2 ANQGSEA. CDR3 bases: TGCAGCACAGGGGGCACTGAAGCTTTCTTT. It translates to CSTGGTEAFF.

This clonotype was detected ten times or more. The chain employs TRBV24-1 and TRBJ1-1, with D possibly matching TRBD1 (6 bases). Trimming took off 4 bases at V and 10 bases at J, with 18 bases between the two ends. The V gene's germline CDR1 is KGHDR and CDR2 SFDVKD. This CDR3 contains 14 residues. CDR3 nucleotide sequence: TGTGCCACCAGTGACCTGGACAGCTTAAGAGGAGCTTTCTTT. Its protein product is CATSDLDSLRGAFF.

This clonotype was seen many times. J is TRBJ2-7 and V is TRBV20-1; D may be TRBD1 (5 bases). This CDR3 has 12 residues. Germline CDR1 reads DFQATT; CDR2 reads SNEGSKA (reference sequence). Trimming took off 0 bases at V and 3 bases at J, with 6 bases between the two ends. The CDR3 is CSARDQGYEQYF. The CDR3 coding sequence is TGCAGTGCTAGAGATCAGGGCTACGAGCAGTACTTC.

On this clonotype: A read error may be the cause here, since a much bigger clone is one base away. The chain joins TRBV28 to TRBJ2-4; D possibly corresponds to TRBD2 (7 bases). This CDR3 comprises 16 residues. Deletions cut 5 bases from V and 9 bases from J, with 23 bases between. Per the germline V gene, CDR1 is MDHEN and CDR2 is SYDVKM. This CDR3 is CASSPPLLEGGGIQYF. For the CDR3, the DNA is TGTGCCAGCAGTCCACCCCTGCTTGAGGGGGGGGGCATTCAGTACTTC.

This clonotype was counted at least ten times. The chain couples TRBV28 to TRBJ2-7; 11 nucleotides line up with TRBD1. Germline CDR1 and CDR2: MDHEN and SYDVKM. This CDR3 has 15 amino acids. Trimming took 4 bases from V and 3 from J; bases not matched to a gene: 5. As DNA, the CDR3 is TGTGCCAGCAGTTACCCGGGGACAGGGGGCTACGAGCAGTACTTC. This gives the protein CASSYPGTGGYEQYF. The whole variable domain, remainder taken from reference TRBV28 and TRBJ2-7, is DVKVTQSSRYLVKRTGEKVFLECVQDMDHENMFWYRQDPGLGLRLIYFSYDVKMKEKGDIPEGYSVSREKKERFSLILESASTNQTSMYLCASSYPGTGGYEQYFGPGTRLTVT.

This clonotype was counted only a few times. The chain has TRBV6-2 or TRBV6-3 and TRBJ1-2; D gene ambiguous. The germline V gene encodes CDR1 MNHEY and CDR2 SVGEGT. This CDR3 spans 12 amino acids. Trimming took 7 bases from V and 0 from J, leaving 6 bases between them. CDR3 DNA sequence: TGTGCCAGCACAGATGCTAACTATGGCTACACCTTC. Its protein product is CASTDANYGYTF.

This clonotype was recorded at least ten times. The CDR3 DNA follows: TGCAGTGCTAGAGATTTCTATAATGAGCAGTTCTTC. Its translation is CSARDFYNEQFF. The chain recombines TRBV20-1 with TRBJ2-1; D uncertain. CDR1 is DFQATT and CDR2 is SNEGSKA in the germline V gene (reference sequence). This CDR3 contains 12 residues. V was shortened by 0 bases and J by 7 bases, with 7 bases between the two germline ends.

The sample holds many counts of this clonotype. The genes are TRBV28 and TRBJ2-7; TRBD1 aligns across 7 bases. The J segment lost 6 bases and the V segment lost 2 bases, leaving 4 bases of the junction unmatched. Germline CDR1 reads MDHEN; CDR2 reads SYDVKM. The CDR3 length is 13 residues. CDR3 sequence (DNA): TGTGCCAGCAGTTTACCTGGGACAGCCGAGCAGTACTTC. This sequence encodes CASSLPGTAEQYF.

The chain employs TRBV14 and TRBJ1-5; D possibly corresponds to TRBD1 (5 bases). CDR3 length: 14 amino acids. Germline lookup yields CDR1 SGHDN and CDR2 FVKESK. V lost 1 base, J lost 6 bases, and 10 bases lay in between. The CDR3: CASSQGQKGQPQHF. The CDR3 DNA follows: TGTGCCAGCAGCCAAGGACAGAAGGGTCAGCCCCAGCATTTT. Using reference TRBV14 and TRBJ1-5 for the parts outside the CDR3, the full variable domain is EAGVTQFPSHSVIEKGQTVTLRCDPISGHDNLYWYRRVMGKEIKFLLHFVKESKQDESGMPNNRFLAERTGGTYSTLKVQPAELEDSGVYFCASSQGQKGQPQHFGDGTRLSIL.

This clonotype has a handful of counts. One base away lies a much larger clone, so this may be a sequencing read error. The chain couples TRBV30 to TRBJ1-2; 10 nucleotides match TRBD1. The V segment lost 3 bases and the J segment 0 bases; nucleotides outside the gene matches: 19. From germline, CDR1 is GTSNPN and CDR2 SVGIG (reference sequence). The CDR3 is 20 residues long. This CDR3 reads CAWSQRQTGTGVEANYGYTF. The CDR3 nucleotides are TGTGCCTGGAGCCAGAGACAAACCGGGACAGGGGTGGAAGCTAACTATGGCTACACCTTC. Drawing the rest from reference TRBV30 and TRBJ1-2, the complete variable domain is SQTIHQWPATLVQPVGSPLSLECTVEGTSNPNLYWYRQAAGRGLQLLFYSVGIGQISSEVPQNLSASRPQDRQFILSSKKLLLSDSGFYLCAWSQRQTGTGVEANYGYTFGSGTRLTVV.

This clonotype was seen a handful of times. V gene TRBV30 combines with J gene TRBJ2-2; D ambiguous. This CDR3 is 14 amino acids long. V lost 2 bases to trimming and J lost 8 bases, with 15 bases between them. The V gene's germline CDR1 is GTSNPN and CDR2 SVGIG (reference sequence). This CDR3 reads CAWSSWLANGELFF. DNA for the CDR3: TGTGCCTGGAGTTCGTGGCTCGCGAATGGGGAGCTGTTTTTT.

This clonotype was found many times. The V call is TRBV6-9, the J call TRBJ1-2, with a weak D call TRBD1 (6 bases). The CDR3 has 13 amino acids. V was cut by 4 bases and J by 4 bases, with 10 bases left in between. Germline CDR1 and CDR2: MNHGY and SVAAGI. The CDR3 region has the DNA TGTGCCAGCAGTTCACTGGACAGCTATGGCTACACCTTC. It specifies CASSSLDSYGYTF.

As concerns this clonotype: The conserved phenylalanine or tryptophan normally closing the CDR3 is absent here, so this likely arose from a read error. CDR3 sequence: CATSGGRQSNTGELFL. The CDR3 region has the DNA TGTGCCACCAGTGGAGGACGGCAGTCGAACACCGGGGAGCTGTTTCTT. The rearrangement joins TRBV24-1 to TRBJ2-2, with no clear D. CDR3 length equals 16 residues. Trimming stripped 5 bases from V and 0 bases from J, with 12 bases between. Germline V gives CDR1 KGHDR, CDR2 SFDVKD.

The table lists this clonotype with many counts. V is TRBV7-8 and J is TRBJ1-1; D is uncertain. The CDR3 is 14 residues long. The germline CDR1 and CDR2 sequences are SGHVS and FQNEAQ. Trimming shortened V by 5 bases and J by 2 bases, and 12 bases separated the two germline ends. Here the CDR3 reads CASSPLGLNTEAFF. The DNA of the CDR3 is TGTGCCAGCAGCCCGTTGGGCCTTAACACTGAAGCTTTCTTT.